This T cell receptor beta chain was captured by sequencing in a study of blood T cell repertoires in COVID-19. Study-level background: Both acute and convalescent COVID-19 samples were obtained from the United States, Italy and Spain. In each case, the material was cDNA or gDNA derived from T cells, B-cell-depleted T cells, or PBMCs.

Methods used by the authors: Nucleated cell counts were estimated from reference gene primer amplification. The table came from immunoSEQ multiplex PCR; TCRdb's copy has only in-frame clones and leaves some out. D and trimming come from the DNA, and the V and J calls and clone size come from that table. The sample shows under 200,000 clones, roughly 85% of them seen only once. The CDR3 runs 14 residues. Trimming cost V 3 bases and J 2 bases, with 8 bases left between them. The germline V gene has CDR1 SNHLY and CDR2 FYNNEI. Enrolment of Seattle patients took place during active infection, and they were followed longitudinally.

The chain combines TRBV2 with TRBJ1-5; D gene uncertain. The sample taken for sequencing was peripheral blood. The source is a woman aged 55-69 years with COVID-19, enrolled during active disease. The CDR3 nucleotides read TGTGCCAGCAGTGAGCGGAGGGGCAATCAGCCCCAGCATTTT. Translating gives CASSERRGNQPQHF.